The clone carrying this T cell receptor (beta chain) has a count of ten or more. Constant-segment primers were used for 5'RACE, and the resulting TCR alpha and TCR beta cDNA libraries carried sample barcodes and UMIs. In TCRdb, the 5' RACE reads were re-called with MiXCR into one record per CDR3 protein. The sample lists approximately 290,000 distinct CDR3 sequences, roughly 15% occurring once. This CDR3 contains 13 residues. The germline CDR1 and CDR2 sequences are SGHTA and FQGNSA. Trimming cost V 5 bases and J 6 bases, with 10 bases left between them. This specimen comes from a study of T-cell memory formation after mild COVID-19.

The chain is built from TRBV7-2 and TRBJ2-2; weak D call: TRBD2 (6 bases). This TCR derives from a young man who had mild COVID-19 (a few samples of this study predate the infection). Cell type and time point are not known. The specimen was PBMCs or a T cell subset sorted from them (not recorded which). The CDR3 sequence: CASSLSGAGELFF. The CDR3, as DNA: TGTGCCAGCAGCCTCTCGGGGGCCGGGGAGCTGTTTTTT. Based on the CDR3 plus reference TRBV7-2 and TRBJ2-2, the full variable domain is GAGVSQSPSNKVTEKGKDVELRCDPISGHTALYWYRQSLGQGLEFLIYFQGNSAPDKSGLPSDRFSAERTGGSVSTLTIQRTQQEDSAVYLCASSLSGAGELFFGEGSRLTVL.